What follows are 20 T cell receptor beta chains derived from one specimen sequenced in a study of immune heterogeneity within non-small cell lung tumors. TCRs were amplified from 600 ng gDNA of bulk tumor per sample. Taken during surgery, several biopsies per primary tumor were spaced as far apart as possible within the tumor mass. Patients with untreated, newly diagnosed non-small cell lung cancer underwent curative surgery. A first 10-cycle multiplex round used 32 V-gene and 13 J-gene primers on TCR beta CDR3. One entry per CDR3 protein results from TCRdb running MiXCR on the multiplex PCR reads. The profile shows tens of thousands of distinct CDR3 sequences, 25% to 30% of them singletons. Sequenced: lung tumor tissue. Every receptor here comes from a man aged 40-55 years with non-small cell lung cancer.

This clonotype was seen at least ten times. J is TRBJ2-5 and V is TRBV20-1; TRBD1 matches 7 bases. V dropped 3 bases and J dropped 2; count of bases not matched to a gene: 6. Germline CDR1 is DFQATT and CDR2 is SNEGSKA (reference sequence). The length of the CDR3 is 14 residues. The CDR3 DNA sequence: TGCAGTGCTAGTCGGGACAGACTGCAAGAGACCCAGTACTTC. It codes for CSASRDRLQETQYF.

Ten or more counts support this clonotype. This chain joins TRBV7-9 and TRBJ1-2; no firm D call. The CDR3 spans 15 residues. CDR1 and CDR2 from the germline V gene are SEHNR and FQNEAQ (reference sequence). Trimming shortened V by 4 bases and J by 3 bases, and 15 bases separated the two germline ends. CDR3 in amino acids: CASSSSYSLHYGYTF. CDR3 coding DNA: TGTGCCAGCAGCTCGAGTTACTCCCTTCACTATGGCTACACCTTC.

This clonotype was observed many times. The chain recombines TRBV10-2 with TRBJ1-2; TRBD1 matches at 8 bases. This CDR3 has 14 residues. Germline CDR1 and CDR2: WSHSY and SAAADI. V dropped 8 bases and J dropped 8; count of bases not matched to a gene: 13. The CDR3 DNA follows: TGCGCCAGCCGGGCGACAGGGGCGTCGTACGGCTACACCTTC. It codes for CASRATGASYGYTF.

This clonotype is medium-sized within its sample. The chain employs TRBV6-1 and TRBJ1-2; TRBD1 matches at 8 bases. Trimming cost V 5 bases and J 4 bases; bases outside gene matches: 3. Germline CDR1 MNHNS, CDR2 SASEGT. The CDR3 length is 13 residues. CDR3 sequence reads: CASSKDRVYGYTF. The CDR3 nucleotides are TGTGCCAGCAGTAAGGACAGGGTCTATGGCTACACCTTC.

Details on this clonotype: Since a much larger clone is just one base distant, this may be a read error. V gene TRBV27 combines with J gene TRBJ1-6, with D tentatively TRBD1 (5 bases). Trimming cost V 10 bases and J 9 bases, with 22 bases left between them. Germline CDR1 reads MNHEY; CDR2 reads SMNVEV (reference sequence). The CDR3 extends over 15 amino acids. The CDR3 DNA reads TGTGCCACCCACCCCCGCAGGGCGGAAAGTTCACCCCTCCACTTT. Translating gives CATHPRRAESSPLHF.

Only a few counts were recorded for this clonotype. The chain combines TRBV12-3 or TRBV12-4 with TRBJ2-1; D may be TRBD1 (7 bases). Trimming shortened V by 4 bases and J by 4 bases, and 14 bases separated the two germline ends. This CDR3 comprises 15 residues. This chain's CDR3 is CASSSQGGRYNEQFF. The CDR3 nucleotides read TGTGCCAGCAGTTCCCAGGGGGGAAGGTACAATGAGCAGTTCTTC.

This clonotype occurred many times. The chain recombines TRBV7-2 with TRBJ2-1; the D is unclear. Per germline, CDR1 SGHTA and CDR2 FQGNSA. This CDR3 is built from 12 residues. Trimming took off 0 bases at V and 9 bases at J, with 6 bases between the two ends. CDR3 sequence: CASSLAIGEQFF. In DNA, the CDR3 is TGTGCCAGCAGCTTAGCGATCGGTGAGCAGTTCTTC.

This clonotype was recorded at least ten times. The rearrangement joins TRBV20-1 to TRBJ2-5; no firm D call. In germline, CDR1 is DFQATT, CDR2 SNEGSKA (reference sequence). The CDR3 sequence is 12 residues long. V lost 6 bases, J lost 6 bases, and 14 bases lay in between. The chain's CDR3 is CSADQFSQTQYF. The CDR3, as DNA: TGCAGTGCGGATCAGTTCAGCCAGACCCAGTACTTC.

The sample holds many counts of this clonotype. The V and J genes are TRBV20-1 and TRBJ2-4; 8 nucleotides agree with TRBD2. Trimming cost V 0 bases and J 5 bases; bases outside gene matches: 6. Germline CDR1 and CDR2: DFQATT and SNEGSKA (reference sequence). The length of the CDR3 is 15 residues. CDR3 nucleotides: TGCAGTGCTAGAGATCCAAGCGGGAGAGAAAACATTCAGTACTTC. Its translation is CSARDPSGRENIQYF.

This clonotype has only a few counts. The J gene is TRBJ2-7, the V gene TRBV20-1; possible D gene TRBD1, 5 bases. Germline CDR1 is DFQATT and CDR2 is SNEGSKA (reference sequence). This CDR3 has 15 amino acids. The ends were cut back, 5 bases at V and 6 bases at J, with 23 bases in the middle. DNA of the CDR3: TGCAGTGCTCCTACAATTGGACAATCCGCCGGCGAGCAGTACTTC. This codes for CSAPTIGQSAGEQYF.

This clonotype was detected ten times or more. The chain has TRBV2 and TRBJ1-4; TRBD1 is a possible D gene (6 bases). The CDR3 loop spans 13 amino acids. The germline V gene encodes CDR1 SNHLY and CDR2 FYNNEI. Deletions cut 6 bases from V and 5 bases from J, with 10 bases between. The CDR3, as DNA: TGTGCCAGCAGCCGGGACACAAATGAAAAACTGTTTTTT. Translation: CASSRDTNEKLFF.

The rearrangement joins TRBV5-6 to TRBJ1-1; D remains ambiguous. This CDR3 has 13 amino acids. Trimming removed 0 bases from V and 10 bases from J, with 13 bases in between. Germline CDR1 and CDR2: SGHDT and YYEEEE. The CDR3 nucleotides are TGTGCCAGCAGCTTGGCCGGGATCACCGCAGCTTTCTTT. Its protein is CASSLAGITAAFF.

The sample holds a few counts of this clonotype. This chain links TRBV12-3 or TRBV12-4 with TRBJ2-7, with a weak D call TRBD2 (5 bases). Trimming left V 5 bases short and J 3 bases short, with 11 bases between. The CDR3 is 13 residues long. As DNA, the CDR3 is TGTGCCAGCAGTCGGGGTGCAGGCTACGAGCAGTACTTC. It encodes CASSRGAGYEQYF.

About this clonotype: A much larger clone differs by one base, so this may be a read error. The chain combines TRBV30 with TRBJ1-6; maybe TRBD1 (6 bases). There are 13 residues in the CDR3. The V end lost 3 bases, the J end lost 10 bases, and 13 bases lay between the germline ends. The germline V gene encodes CDR1 GTSNPN and CDR2 SVGIG (reference sequence). The CDR3 DNA follows: TGTGCCTGGAGGGACAGTGTACGGTCACCCCTCCACTTT. Amino acids: CAWRDSVRSPLHF.

The V and J genes are TRBV5-1 and TRBJ1-1; D is ambiguous. The CDR3 extends over 14 amino acids. CDR1 SGHRS and CDR2 YFSETQ come from the germline V gene. V lost 5 bases to trimming and J lost 0 bases, with 11 bases between them. CDR3 nucleotides: TGCGCCAGCAGAGAGAGGGTCCTGAACACTGAAGCTTTCTTT. Its protein product is CASRERVLNTEAFF.

Ten or more counts support this clonotype. V is TRBV2 and J is TRBJ1-1; D remains unclear. V was cut by 10 bases and J by 0 bases, with 15 bases left in between. From germline, CDR1 is SNHLY and CDR2 FYNNEI. The length of the CDR3 is 14 residues. CDR3: CATHALSMNTEAFF. The CDR3 bases are TGTGCCACTCACGCCTTATCTATGAACACTGAAGCTTTCTTT.

This chain connects TRBV11-3 to TRBJ1-6; D remains ambiguous. The CDR3 extends over 14 amino acids. Germline V gives CDR1 SGHNT, CDR2 YENEEA. The CDR3 DNA is TGTGTCAGTAGCCCCGGTGTAGCTAATTCACCCCTCCACTTT. Translated: CVSSPGVANSPLHF.

This clonotype has ten or more counts. In DNA, the CDR3 is TGTGCCAGCAGTGTTAATGGACTTTTCTCGCGCGAGCAGTACTTC. This gives the protein CASSVNGLFSREQYF. The chain recombines TRBV25-1 with TRBJ2-7; D possibly corresponds to TRBD2 (5 bases). CDR1 and CDR2 (germline): MGHDK, SYGVNS. The CDR3 runs 15 residues. Trimming shortened V by 4 bases and J by 6 bases, and 19 bases separated the two germline ends.

By frequency in the sample, this clonotype is medium-sized (0.01 to 0.1%). This sequence joins TRBV6-1 and TRBJ1-1; D not resolved. CDR1 is MNHNS, CDR2 SASEGT, per germline. Trimming left V 6 bases short and J 3 bases short, with 8 bases between. The CDR3 extends over 12 amino acids. The DNA of the CDR3 is TGTGCCAGCAGGGGAGGTCACACTGAAGCTTTCTTT. Translating gives CASRGGHTEAFF.

This clonotype was recorded at least ten times. The rearrangement uses TRBV27 and TRBJ1-5; unclear D gene. V lost 5 bases and J lost 1, with 12 bases in between. From germline, CDR1 is MNHEY and CDR2 SMNVEV (reference sequence). The CDR3 length is 15 residues. The chain's CDR3 is CASSEGRWSNQPQHF. For the CDR3, the DNA is TGTGCCAGCAGTGAAGGGAGGTGGAGCAATCAGCCCCAGCATTTT.